The 14 T cell receptor beta chains in this list originate from one sample, sequenced in a study of T cells in Graves' hyperthyroidism and ophthalmopathy. TCR beta CDR3 sequences were amplified from RNA transcripts. During a first-round RT-PCR of the TCR CDR3, the HTBI primer set was used. TCRdb ran MiXCR on the multiplex PCR reads and lists one entry per CDR3 protein. The data contain hundreds of thousands of distinct CDR3 sequences, 45% of them singletons. Sequencing used peripheral blood or thyroid tissue (not recorded which). The receptors were gathered from an adult man with Graves' disease, either hyperthyroidism or ophthalmopathy (not recorded which).

There are many counts of this clonotype. The chain carries TRBV10-3 and TRBJ1-1; D unclear. Trimming shortened V by 3 bases and J by 0 bases, and 11 bases separated the two germline ends. There are 15 residues in the CDR3. Germline V CDR1 and CDR2: ENHRY, SYGVKD. The CDR3 nucleotides read TGTGCCATCAGTGATGTGGGGTCGGTGAACACTGAAGCTTTCTTT. Translation: CAISDVGSVNTEAFF.

The J gene is TRBJ2-5, the V gene TRBV7-2; the match to TRBD2 covers 14 bases. This CDR3 contains 20 residues. Germline CDR1 is SGHTA and CDR2 is FQGNSA. With V trimmed by 4 bases and J by 2 bases, 15 bases remained unmatched. CDR3 in amino acids: CASSSGRLAGGATIQETQYF. In nucleotides, the CDR3 is TGTGCCAGCAGCTCGGGGCGACTAGCGGGGGGGGCAACGATTCAAGAGACCCAGTACTTC.

The genes are TRBV15 and TRBJ2-5, with 8 bases identical to TRBD1. Losses at the gene ends were 5 bases for V and 3 bases for J; bases not matched to a gene: 8. The V gene's germline CDR1 is LNHNV and CDR2 YYDKDF (reference sequence). CDR3 length equals 15 residues. The CDR3 DNA follows: TGTGCCACCAGCGCATCGACAGGGGCGGAAGAGACCCAGTACTTC. Its protein is CATSASTGAEETQYF.

The V call is TRBV25-1, the J call TRBJ1-5; D is unresolved. V was pared by 6 bases and J by 0 bases, with 9 bases between. The CDR3 length is 14 residues. Germline V gene data show CDR1 as MGHDK and CDR2 as SYGVNS. CDR3 region: CASRPSGSNQPQHF. In DNA, the CDR3 is TGTGCCAGCAGACCCTCGGGTAGCAATCAGCCCCAGCATTTT.

This clonotype turned up a few times. The chain recombines TRBV2 with TRBJ2-7, with D perhaps matching TRBD1 or TRBD2 (6 bases each). Germline V gene lookup returns CDR1 SNHLY and CDR2 FYNNEI. This CDR3 spans 13 amino acids. V was clipped by 8 bases and J by 5 bases, with 16 bases between them. CDR3 in amino acids: CASGRGLEDEQYF. DNA for the CDR3: TGTGCCAGCGGCCGGGGGCTAGAGGACGAGCAGTACTTC.

This clonotype was recorded at least ten times. This chain links TRBV7-9 with TRBJ1-1, with D unresolved. Trimming removed 5 bases from V and 1 base from J, with 11 bases in between. The CDR3 is made up of 14 amino acids. Germline-derived CDR1 and CDR2 are SEHNR and FQNEAQ (reference sequence). CDR3: CASSPGAENTEAFF. In DNA, the CDR3 is TGTGCCAGCAGCCCCGGCGCCGAGAACACTGAAGCTTTCTTT.

V and J are TRBV2 and TRBJ1-2, with D hard to call. CDR1 is SNHLY and CDR2 is FYNNEI in the germline V gene. V dropped 8 bases and J dropped 10 bases, with 20 bases sitting between them. The CDR3 contains 13 residues. The CDR3 is CASGGSEFDDYTF. CDR3 in DNA: TGTGCCAGCGGAGGCAGTGAATTCGATGACTACACCTTC.

The V call is TRBV19, the J call TRBJ2-7; the match to TRBD2 covers 8 bases. This CDR3 is built from 15 residues. The V gene's germline CDR1 is LNHDA and CDR2 SQIVND (reference sequence). In DNA form, the CDR3 reads TGTGCGACGGCCTCCCCGGGACTAGTCCCGTCCAAGCAGTACTTC. This translates into CATASPGLVPSKQYF. Full variable domain (missing parts from reference TRBV19 and TRBJ2-7): DGGITQSPKYLFRKEGQNVTLSCEQNLNHDAMYWYRQDPGQGLRLIYYSQIVNDFQKGDIAEGYSVSREKKESFPLTVTSAQKNPTAFYLCATASPGLVPSKQYFGPGTRLTVT.

The chain joins TRBV9 to TRBJ1-1; D is ambiguous. Germline V gene data show CDR1 as SGDLS and CDR2 as YYNGEE. CDR3 length equals 16 residues. The germline V and J ends were trimmed by 5 bases and 0 bases, with 17 bases remaining between them. In nucleotides, the CDR3 is TGTGCCAGCAGTGAAATTAGGGCCTTGGTGAACACTGAAGCTTTCTTT. This sequence encodes CASSEIRALVNTEAFF.

Ten or more counts support this clonotype. The CDR3 region is CASSEEWGNQPQHF. The CDR3 DNA follows: TGTGCCAGCAGTGAAGAGTGGGGAAATCAGCCCCAGCATTTT. The chain couples TRBV2 to TRBJ1-5; the D is unclear. V lost 1 base, J lost 4 bases, and 8 bases lay in between. CDR3 length: 14 residues. Germline CDR1 reads SNHLY; CDR2 reads FYNNEI.

The chain uses TRBV15 and TRBJ1-5, with a possible D match to TRBD1 (5 bases). This CDR3 is 13 amino acids long. Deletions cut 2 bases from V and 5 bases from J, with 7 bases between. Germline-derived CDR1 and CDR2 are LNHNV and YYDKDF (reference sequence). CDR3 in amino acids: CATSRQGDQPQHF. In DNA form, the CDR3 reads TGTGCCACCAGCAGACAGGGAGATCAGCCCCAGCATTTT. Supplemented by reference TRBV15 and TRBJ1-5, the full variable domain reads DAMVIQNPRYQVTQFGKPVTLSCSQTLNHNVMYWYQQKSSQAPKLLFHYYDKDFNNEADTPDNFQSRRPNTSFCFLDIRSPGLGDTAMYLCATSRQGDQPQHFGDGTRLSIL.

This clonotype was seen a single time. One junction end disagrees with the germline gene, perhaps due to a read error. The V and J genes are TRBV7-9 and TRBJ2-7; 10 bases agree with TRBD1. CDR3 length: 16 residues. Germline V lookup: CDR1 SEHNR, CDR2 FQNEAQ (reference sequence). The CDR3 loop is CASSHPRDRGRYGQYF. CDR3 DNA: TGTGCCAGCAGCCACCCCCGGGACAGGGGCAGGTACGGGCAGTACTTC.

This clonotype occurred many times. V gene TRBV10-3 combines with J gene TRBJ2-2, with D uncertain. Germline loops: CDR1 ENHRY, CDR2 SYGVKD. Trimming stripped 4 bases from V and 3 bases from J, with 12 bases between. The CDR3 has 15 residues. CDR3 bases: TGTGCCATCAGTGGGTTTCAGGCGTACACCGGGGAGCTGTTTTTT. It yields the protein CAISGFQAYTGELFF.

The J gene is TRBJ1-2, the V gene TRBV7-2; D uncertain. The CDR3 is made up of 17 amino acids. The V end was cut by 5 bases, the J end by 3 bases, with 22 bases between. From germline, CDR1 is SGHTA and CDR2 FQGNSA. CDR3 in amino acids: CASSQGSGISEYYGYTF. CDR3 DNA: TGTGCCAGCAGCCAAGGTTCCGGCATTTCGGAATACTATGGCTACACCTTC.